The 14 T cell receptor beta chains below were found in one sample sequenced in a study of human T cells and chemical hapten exposure. TCRdb ran MiXCR on the RACE reads and lists one entry per CDR3 protein. Altogether around 120,000 distinct CDR3 sequences are present, more than 9.5% being singletons, with the ten largest covering around 3.4%. Time point specified: patch test 1, 2 weeks after DPC sensitization. Specified treatment: therapeutic diphenylcyclopropenone sensitization with weekly scalp DPC. The sample consisted of whole blood, taken in connection with sensitization to the hapten diphenylcyclopropenone (DPC). Every receptor here comes from a woman in her thirties or forties with alopecia areata. Some clones in this sample may be carry-over from other donors' samples.

At least ten counts were recorded for this clonotype. The rearrangement uses TRBV20-1 and TRBJ2-1; no clear D gene. The V gene's germline CDR1 is DFQATT and CDR2 SNEGSKA (reference sequence). V lost 3 bases, J lost 8 bases, and 8 bases lay in between. There are 11 residues in the CDR3. CDR3 DNA sequence: TGCAGTGCTAGGGAAAGGGATGAGCAGTTCTTC. Its translation: CSARERDEQFF.

For this clonotype: A junction end diverges from the germline sequence, so it may reflect a read error. CDR3 protein: CSVEVKGGGPGAF. The CDR3 DNA follows: TGCAGCGTTGAAGTAAAGGGGGGTGGTCCCGGAGCCTTC. The chain combines TRBV29-1 with TRBJ2-5; D assignment may be TRBD1 or TRBD2 (6 bases each). The CDR3 consists of 13 residues. The germline gives CDR1 SQVTM, CDR2 ANQGSEA.

This clonotype has at least ten counts. This sequence joins TRBV5-1 and TRBJ2-3; possibly TRBD1 for D (6 bases). Per the germline V gene, CDR1 is SGHRS and CDR2 is YFSETQ. The CDR3 covers 16 residues. Trimming removed 4 bases at V and 4 bases at J, with 19 bases between. CDR3 bases: TGCGCCAGCAGCGTTATGACCGCCTCAGGGGCAGATACGCAGTATTTT. Translating gives CASSVMTASGADTQYF.

The sample holds many counts of this clonotype. This rearrangement joins TRBV12-3 or TRBV12-4 to TRBJ2-1; no definite D call. V shed 0 bases and J shed 6 bases, with 9 bases lying between them. The CDR3 spans 14 residues. The CDR3 sequence: CASSLALATNEQFF. DNA for the CDR3: TGTGCCAGCAGTTTAGCGCTTGCTACCAATGAGCAGTTCTTC.

This chain links TRBV15 with TRBJ1-5; 8 positions agree with TRBD1. The V segment lost 3 bases and the J segment 6 bases; nucleotides outside the gene matches: 13. This CDR3 contains 17 residues. CDR1 and CDR2 from the germline V gene are LNHNV and YYDKDF (reference sequence). The CDR3 loop is CATSSRQRQGAVQPQHF. The CDR3 nucleotides read TGTGCCACCAGCAGCCGTCAGAGGCAGGGGGCCGTTCAGCCCCAGCATTTT. The whole variable domain, filled in from reference TRBV15 and TRBJ1-5, reads DAMVIQNPRYQVTQFGKPVTLSCSQTLNHNVMYWYQQKSSQAPKLLFHYYDKDFNNEADTPDNFQSRRPNTSFCFLDIRSPGLGDTAMYLCATSSRQRQGAVQPQHFGDGTRLSIL.

The V gene is TRBV12-3 or TRBV12-4, the J gene TRBJ2-1; tentative D call: TRBD2 (6 bases). The CDR3 consists of 14 residues. V dropped 7 bases and J dropped 1 base, with 11 bases sitting between them. CDR3 residues: CASKTGTSYNEQFF. The CDR3 DNA reads TGTGCCAGCAAAACCGGGACTTCCTACAATGAGCAGTTCTTC.

This clonotype was picked up many times. This sequence joins TRBV5-6 and TRBJ1-1; perhaps TRBD1 as D (5 bases). CDR1 and CDR2 (germline): SGHDT, YYEEEE. V was pared by 0 bases and J by 10 bases, with 13 bases between. There are 13 residues in the CDR3. CDR3 in amino acids: CASSLVGGGGAFF. CDR3 sequence (DNA): TGTGCCAGCAGCTTGGTTGGAGGCGGGGGAGCTTTCTTT.

This clonotype was seen at least ten times. One end of the junction does not line up with germline, which may come from a read error. The genes are TRBV7-7 and TRBJ2-2; D is ambiguous. This CDR3 has 14 amino acids. The germline CDR1 and CDR2 sequences are SSHAT and FNYEAQ (reference sequence). CDR3 amino acids: CASSPGPATGELFF. DNA for the CDR3: TGTGCTAGCAGCCCCGGGCCGGCCACCGGGGAGCTGTTTTTT.

In this sample, this clonotype turned up a few times. The V gene is TRBV29-1, the J gene TRBJ2-7, with 8 bases fitting TRBD1. The CDR3 covers 13 residues. Per germline, CDR1 SQVTM and CDR2 ANQGSEA. V shed 7 bases, J shed 1 base, and the junction held 6 bases outside the gene matches. The CDR3 DNA reads TGCAGCGCCGAGGACAGGGCTTCCTACGAGCAGTACTTC. Translation: CSAEDRASYEQYF.

A few counts support this clonotype. The chain employs TRBV12-3 or TRBV12-4 and TRBJ1-5; D perhaps matches TRBD1 (6 bases). The CDR3 sequence is 14 residues long. V gave up 2 bases and J gave up 6 bases, with 11 bases separating them. The CDR3 nucleotides read TGTGCCAGCAGTTTAAGGGGGGCGGTTCAGCCCCAGCATTTT. Its protein product is CASSLRGAVQPQHF.

A note on this clonotype: This may arise from a read error, as a much more abundant clone is one base away. The V and J genes are TRBV29-1 and TRBJ1-3, with a weak D call TRBD1 (5 bases). The CDR3 loop spans 15 amino acids. Looked up from germline, CDR1 is SQVTM and CDR2 is ANQGSEA. V was clipped by 4 bases and J by 2 bases, with 15 bases between them. CDR3 region: CSVVLGVSTGNTIYF. CDR3 in DNA: TGCAGCGTTGTCCTGGGGGTGAGCACTGGAAACACCATATATTTT.

This clonotype has only a few counts. The V call is TRBV6-6, the J call TRBJ2-1; TRBD2 agrees at 14 bases. This CDR3 spans 17 amino acids. Trimming removed 7 bases from V and 4 bases from J; junction bases left unmatched: 9. Looked up from germline, CDR1 is MNHNY and CDR2 is SVGAGI (reference sequence). CDR3 nucleotides: TGTGCCAGCACCAAAGGGACTAGCGGGGGAAAATACAATGAGCAGTTCTTC. This encodes CASTKGTSGGKYNEQFF.

The chain couples TRBV6-2 or TRBV6-3 to TRBJ2-1; the match to TRBD1 covers 9 bases. With 6 bases clipped from V and 2 bases from J, the junction kept 5 bases outside the gene matches. The CDR3 totals 15 residues. CDR1 is MNHEY and CDR2 is SVGEGT in the germline V gene. CDR3 sequence (DNA): TGTGCCAGCAGACTCGACAGGGGGGCCTACAATGAGCAGTTCTTC. Translating gives CASRLDRGAYNEQFF.

This clonotype showed up many times. The J gene is TRBJ1-1, the V gene TRBV29-1, with unresolved D. V lost 4 bases and J 4 bases, leaving 13 bases between the germline ends. Looked up from germline, CDR1 is SQVTM and CDR2 is ANQGSEA. CDR3 length: 13 residues. CDR3 region: CSVVGEGGTEAFF. CDR3 coding DNA: TGCAGCGTTGTTGGGGAAGGCGGCACTGAAGCTTTCTTT.